Shown below are 26 T cell receptor beta chains from a single sample sequenced in a study of blood T cell repertoires in COVID-19. TCRdb's copy holds only in-frame clones and misses some; the assay was immunoSEQ multiplex PCR. The profile shows about 160,000 clones, roughly 85% of them singletons. The sample comprised peripheral blood. The receptors here all came from a man aged 40-55 years with acute or convalescent COVID-19.

The chain links TRBV11-2 to TRBJ2-4, with TRBD1 identical over 9 bases. The CDR3 covers 16 residues. Germline CDR1 is SGHAT and CDR2 is FQNNGV. The ends lost 3 bases at V and 0 bases at J; junction bases unmatched: 3. The CDR3 nucleotides read TGTGCCAGCAGCTTGGGACAGGGACTAGCCAAAAACATTCAGTACTTC. Translation: CASSLGQGLAKNIQYF.

This clone was counted once. V is TRBV30 and J is TRBJ2-2; no definite D call. The V gene lost 0 bases and the J gene lost 0 bases, with 5 bases spanning the gap. This CDR3 is 14 amino acids long. Germline V gene data show CDR1 as GTSNPN and CDR2 as SVGIG (reference sequence). CDR3 loop: CAWSVGANTGELFF. The CDR3 DNA reads as TGTGCCTGGAGTGTCGGAGCGAACACCGGGGAGCTGTTTTTT. The full variable domain, in which reference TRBV30 and TRBJ2-2 provide the parts outside the CDR3, is SQTIHQWPATLVQPVGSPLSLECTVEGTSNPNLYWYRQAAGRGLQLLFYSVGIGQISSEVPQNLSASRPQDRQFILSSKKLLLSDSGFYLCAWSVGANTGELFFGEGSRLTVL.

The CDR3 nucleotides are TGCGCCAGCAGCTTAGGACAGGGGGACGAGCAGTACTTC. Amino acid sequence: CASSLGQGDEQYF. The chain is built from TRBV5-1 and TRBJ2-7; TRBD1 matches 10 bases. Germline CDR1 reads SGHRS; CDR2 reads YFSETQ. The ends lost 2 bases at V and 5 bases at J; junction bases unmatched: 1. This CDR3 contains 13 residues.

CDR3 in amino acids: CASSLWGSLNTEAFF. The DNA for the CDR3 is TGTGCCAGCAGTTTATGGGGCAGCCTGAACACTGAAGCTTTCTTT. The chain combines TRBV28 with TRBJ1-1; D gene unclear. The germline V gene encodes CDR1 MDHEN and CDR2 SYDVKM. V was cut by 0 bases and J by 0 bases, with 8 bases left in between. This CDR3 comprises 15 residues. Variable domain in full (rest from reference TRBV28 and TRBJ1-1): DVKVTQSSRYLVKRTGEKVFLECVQDMDHENMFWYRQDPGLGLRLIYFSYDVKMKEKGDIPEGYSVSREKKERFSLILESASTNQTSMYLCASSLWGSLNTEAFFGQGTRLTVV.

Concerning this clone: Being one base from a much bigger clone, this may be a read error. This chain uses TRBV5-5 with TRBJ1-5; the match to TRBD1 covers 10 bases. V gave up 4 bases and J gave up 2 bases; unmatched junction bases: 3. Germline CDR1 reads SGHKS; CDR2 reads YYEKEE (reference sequence). The CDR3 has 15 amino acids. The DNA for the CDR3 is TGTGCCAGCAGCGGCGGGACAGGGGGCAATCAGCCCCAGCATTTT. Protein sequence: CASSGGTGGNQPQHF. Looking up the rest from reference TRBV5-5 and TRBJ1-5 gives the full variable domain: DAGVTQSPTHLIKTRGQQVTLRCSPISGHKSVSWYQQVLGQGPQFIFQYYEKEERGRGNFPDRFSARQFPNYSSELNVNALLLGDSALYLCASSGGTGGNQPQHFGDGTRLSIL.

V gene TRBV10-3 combines with J gene TRBJ1-2; D is ambiguous. The CDR3 has 13 residues. Germline values: CDR1 ENHRY, CDR2 SYGVKD. V was trimmed by 4 bases and J by 8 bases, leaving 14 bases between them. CDR3 DNA: TGTGCCATCAGTGGGGAGCCAGCCTTGGGCTACACCTTC. This sequence encodes CAISGEPALGYTF.

This chain joins TRBV11-3 and TRBJ2-3, with TRBD1 identical over 7 bases. Germline V gene data show CDR1 as SGHNT and CDR2 as YENEEA. There are 16 residues in the CDR3. With 5 bases clipped from V and 1 base from J, the junction kept 9 bases outside the gene matches. DNA of the CDR3: TGTGCCAGCAGCCCGACTGTAGGGGGCGGCACAGATACGCAGTATTTT. Translated: CASSPTVGGGTDTQYF.

The chain carries TRBV6-1 and TRBJ2-2; the match to TRBD1 covers 7 bases. The CDR3 loop spans 18 amino acids. Germline CDR1 reads MNHNS; CDR2 reads SASEGT. The V and J ends lost 4 bases and 6 bases, in that order; junction bases with no gene match: 17. The CDR3 is CASSGEPLTGKRAGELFF. CDR3 DNA sequence: TGTGCCAGCAGTGGGGAACCCTTGACAGGGAAGAGAGCCGGGGAGCTGTTTTTT.

V usage is TRBV5-5 and J usage is TRBJ2-3, with a possible D match to TRBD2 (6 bases). V gave up 6 bases and J gave up 0 bases, with 11 bases separating them. The CDR3 sequence is 14 residues long. Per germline, CDR1 SGHKS and CDR2 YYEKEE (reference sequence). CDR3 residues: CASIWGTSTDTQYF. DNA for the CDR3: TGTGCCAGCATCTGGGGGACTAGCACAGATACGCAGTATTTT.

The chain has TRBV6-6 and TRBJ1-1, with a weak D call TRBD1 (6 bases). The germline gives CDR1 MNHNY, CDR2 SVGAGI (reference sequence). Between the trimmed V and J ends, which lost 3 bases and 5 bases, there was a span of 13 bases. The CDR3 totals 14 residues. The CDR3 here is CASSYSRGETEAFF. The CDR3 DNA sequence: TGTGCCAGCAGTTATAGCAGGGGAGAGACTGAAGCTTTCTTT.

This clone has just one count. CDR3 coding DNA: TGTGCCATCAGTCGGCAGGGGAGCACTGAAGCTTTCTTT. It encodes CAISRQGSTEAFF. V is TRBV10-3 and J is TRBJ1-1; possible D gene TRBD1, 6 bases. V lost 5 bases, J lost 4 bases, and 11 bases lay in between. Germline CDR1 and CDR2: ENHRY and SYGVKD. This CDR3 contains 13 residues.

J is TRBJ1-2 and V is TRBV11-2, with D possibly matching TRBD1 (5 bases). The germline CDR1 and CDR2 sequences are SGHAT and FQNNGV. The CDR3 length is 12 residues. CDR3 bases: TGTGCTGAAGGGGAGGGCATGTGGGGCTACACCTTC. As protein: CAEGEGMWGYTF.

The chain recombines TRBV2 with TRBJ1-2, with 8 bases identical to TRBD1. V gave up 4 bases and J gave up 5 bases; unmatched junction bases: 6. CDR3 length: 14 amino acids. Looked up from germline, CDR1 is SNHLY and CDR2 is FYNNEI. CDR3 sequence: CASSARDRQYGYTF. The CDR3 nucleotides read TGTGCCAGCAGTGCGAGGGACAGGCAATATGGCTACACCTTC. The whole variable domain, filled in from reference TRBV2 and TRBJ1-2, reads EPEVTQTPSHQVTQMGQEVILRCVPISNHLYFYWYRQILGQKVEFLVSFYNNEISEKSEIFDDQFSVERPDGSNFTLKIRSTKLEDSAMYFCASSARDRQYGYTFGSGTRLTVV.

The table lists this clone with many counts. The chain is built from TRBV7-8 and TRBJ2-7; D gene ambiguous. The V gene's germline CDR1 is SGHVS and CDR2 FQNEAQ. The CDR3 covers 13 residues. Here the CDR3 DNA reads TGTGCTTCAAGGCTATCTAGCTCCTACGAGCAGTACTTC. Amino acid sequence: CASRLSSSYEQYF.

The gene calls are TRBV11-2 and TRBJ1-6, with TRBD1 as a possible D gene (5 bases). CDR3 length equals 17 residues. V gave up 4 bases and J gave up 7 bases, with 20 bases separating them. Germline V gives CDR1 SGHAT, CDR2 FQNNGV. This CDR3 reads CASSSGGSGGKNSPLHF. As DNA, the CDR3 is TGTGCCAGCAGCTCGGGGGGTTCAGGTGGGAAAAATTCACCCCTCCACTTT.

Written as DNA, the CDR3 is TGTGCCACCAGCCTCTACCCGATTCACTCCTACGAGCAGTACTTC. It codes for CATSLYPIHSYEQYF. The rearrangement joins TRBV15 to TRBJ2-7; no definite D call. The V gene lost 5 bases and the J gene lost 0 bases, with 14 bases spanning the gap. CDR1 and CDR2 from the germline V gene are LNHNV and YYDKDF (reference sequence). CDR3 size: 15 residues.

The V gene is TRBV5-4, the J gene TRBJ1-6, with D unresolved. V gave up 0 bases and J gave up 7 bases, with 11 bases separating them. The CDR3 runs 15 residues. Germline V CDR1 and CDR2: SGHNT, YYREEE (reference sequence). CDR3 sequence (DNA): TGTGCCAGCAGCTTGGCATCGGGTGAAAATTCACCCCTCCACTTT. This codes for CASSLASGENSPLHF.

This rearrangement joins TRBV28 to TRBJ1-2; no definite D call. Germline CDR1 reads MDHEN; CDR2 reads SYDVKM. The CDR3 is made up of 11 amino acids. V lost 6 bases and J lost 2, with 4 bases in between. The CDR3 here is CASRENYGYTF. CDR3 DNA sequence: TGTGCCAGCAGAGAGAACTATGGCTACACCTTC.

The chain couples TRBV29-1 to TRBJ1-1, with D uncertain. Germline V gene sequence: CDR1 SQVTM, CDR2 ANQGSEA. This CDR3 is 13 amino acids long. V dropped 1 base and J dropped 6 bases, with 12 bases sitting between them. This chain's CDR3 is CSVEVAARAEAFF. The CDR3 DNA follows: TGCAGCGTTGAAGTGGCAGCGAGGGCTGAAGCTTTCTTT.

The chain uses TRBV18 and TRBJ1-3; tentatively, D is TRBD1 (5 bases). With 1 base removed from V and 2 bases from J, the gap between germline ends came to 12 bases. The V gene's germline CDR1 is KGHSH and CDR2 LQKENI. The CDR3 has 16 residues. CDR3 sequence: CASSPHRQGTGNTIYF. The CDR3 DNA follows: TGTGCCAGCTCACCACATCGCCAGGGTACTGGAAACACCATATATTTT.

The V and J genes are TRBV2 and TRBJ2-3; 8 bases match TRBD2. Germline V gene data show CDR1 as SNHLY and CDR2 as FYNNEI. The CDR3 consists of 16 residues. Losses at the gene ends were 5 bases for V and 0 bases for J; bases not matched to a gene: 7. This CDR3 is CASSLAGGGSTDTQYF. The DNA for the CDR3 is TGTGCCAGCAGTCTAGCCGGGGGGGGAAGCACAGATACGCAGTATTTT.

V is TRBV7-2 and J is TRBJ2-3; 12 nucleotides agree with TRBD2. The germline gives CDR1 SGHTA, CDR2 FQGNSA. This CDR3 comprises 15 residues. The V and J ends lost 4 bases and 6 bases, in that order; junction bases with no gene match: 5. CDR3 region: CASSYLAGGPDTQYF. For the CDR3, the DNA is TGTGCCAGCAGCTACCTAGCGGGGGGGCCGGATACGCAGTATTTT.

The chain has TRBV6-5 and TRBJ1-2, with TRBD1 matching 9 bases. The CDR3 sequence is 15 residues long. Germline assignment: CDR1 MNHEY and CDR2 SVGAGI. With V trimmed by 6 bases and J by 3 bases, 8 bases remained unmatched. The CDR3 DNA reads as TGTGCCAGCAGCTCCGAGGACAGGGGCGACTATGGCTACACCTTC. Protein product: CASSSEDRGDYGYTF.

The chain uses TRBV18 and TRBJ2-1; TRBD1 matches at 7 bases. Germline CDR1 reads KGHSH; CDR2 reads LQKENI. The V gene end was trimmed by 0 bases and the J gene end by 4 bases; junction bases not matched to a gene: 3. The CDR3 sequence is 15 residues long. The CDR3 DNA is TGTGCCAGCTCACCACCCGGGACAGTTTACAATGAGCAGTTCTTC. Protein sequence: CASSPPGTVYNEQFF.

The rearrangement uses TRBV19 and TRBJ1-1; weak D call: TRBD1 (5 bases). The germline gives CDR1 LNHDA, CDR2 SQIVND (reference sequence). This CDR3 contains 14 residues. V gave up 4 bases and J gave up 2 bases, with 11 bases separating them. The CDR3 region has the DNA TGTGCCAGTAGTACAGGGAAGGGAAACACTGAAGCTTTCTTT. As protein: CASSTGKGNTEAFF.

The chain has TRBV19 and TRBJ1-2; 10 nucleotides align to TRBD1. Germline lookup yields CDR1 LNHDA and CDR2 SQIVND (reference sequence). V lost 7 bases, J lost 7 bases, and 6 bases stayed unmatched. The CDR3 sequence is 13 residues long. The CDR3 loop reads CASTDRGRGGYTF. For the CDR3, the DNA is TGTGCCAGTACTGACAGGGGGCGCGGTGGCTACACCTTC. The full variable domain, completed using reference TRBV19 and TRBJ1-2, is DGGITQSPKYLFRKEGQNVTLSCEQNLNHDAMYWYRQDPGQGLRLIYYSQIVNDFQKGDIAEGYSVSREKKESFPLTVTSAQKNPTAFYLCASTDRGRGGYTFGSGTRLTVV.